These 21 T cell receptor beta chains share one sample of origin, sequenced in a study of blood T cells in healthy people across ages. Using a J-beta primer mix together with a sample-barcoded 5' primer, a second PCR was run for roughly 6 to 12 cycles. TCRdb reanalysed the 5' RACE reads using MiXCR and keeps one entry per CDR3 protein. This sample has hundreds of thousands of distinct CDR3 sequences, with about 51% found just once. Input material: blood. The origin of the receptors is a woman of 80 years or more in good health.

The chain's CDR3 is CSARTGRTTEAFF. The DNA of the CDR3 is TGCAGTGCTCGAACAGGCCGGACCACTGAAGCTTTCTTT. The chain joins TRBV20-1 to TRBJ1-1; D possibly corresponds to TRBD1 (5 bases). With 5 bases removed from V and 4 bases from J, the gap between germline ends came to 14 bases. The CDR3 spans 13 residues. Germline CDR1 reads DFQATT; CDR2 reads SNEGSKA (reference sequence).

This rearrangement joins TRBV7-2 to TRBJ2-3; possibly TRBD1 for D (5 bases). CDR1 SGHTA and CDR2 FQGNSA come from the germline V gene. The CDR3 is made up of 14 amino acids. Trimming cost V 3 bases and J 11 bases, with 18 bases left between them. The CDR3 DNA sequence: TGTGCCAGCAGCTTTTGGGGCCCACCAAATATGCAGTATTTT. As protein: CASSFWGPPNMQYF.

In this sample, this clonotype turned up a few times. V and J are TRBV27 and TRBJ1-1; D is possibly TRBD1 (5 bases). V lost 4 bases and J 9 bases, leaving 9 bases between the germline ends. Germline CDR1 reads MNHEY; CDR2 reads SMNVEV (reference sequence). The CDR3 runs to 11 residues. The CDR3 here is CASSSDSKAFF. CDR3 sequence (DNA): TGTGCCAGCAGTTCCGACAGCAAAGCTTTCTTT.

This clonotype was seen only once. With a much larger clone just one base away, this may be a read error. This rearrangement joins TRBV7-2 to TRBJ2-1; 7 positions agree with TRBD2. CDR1 is SGHTA and CDR2 is FQGNSA in the germline V gene. CDR3 length equals 11 residues. CDR3 sequence reads: CASTQLREQSF. The CDR3 DNA follows: TGTGCCAGCACCCAACTGCGGGAGCAGTCCTTC.

Of note for this clonotype: This may be a read error, as it is one base from a much larger clone. V gene TRBV20-1 combines with J gene TRBJ2-1; 9 bases fit TRBD2. Germline CDR1 DFQATT, CDR2 SNEGSKA (reference sequence). The CDR3 loop spans 16 amino acids. In DNA form, the CDR3 reads TGCAGTGCTAGAGAAACACTAGCGGGCTCCCACAATGAGCAGTTCTTC. This encodes CSARETLAGSHNEQFF.

The chain employs TRBV4-3 and TRBJ1-6, with D hard to call. CDR1 and CDR2 from the germline V gene are LGHNA and YSLEER. CDR3 length: 16 residues. Trimming took off 0 bases at V and 7 bases at J, with 13 bases between the two ends. Here the CDR3 reads CASSQDLVGSNSPLHF. CDR3 nucleotide sequence: TGCGCCAGCAGCCAAGATTTGGTGGGGTCAAATTCACCCCTCCACTTT.

The chain employs TRBV7-9 and TRBJ1-2, with TRBD1 identical over 7 bases. CDR3 length: 14 residues. V trimming: 1 base; J trimming: 7 bases; junction bases outside the gene matches: 6. The germline gives CDR1 SEHNR, CDR2 FQNEAQ (reference sequence). CDR3 in amino acids: CASSLEGASSGYTF. The DNA for the CDR3 is TGTGCCAGCAGCTTAGAGGGGGCCTCGTCTGGCTACACCTTC. The variable domain in full, completed from reference TRBV7-9 and TRBJ1-2, reads DTGVSQNPRHKITKRGQNVTFRCDPISEHNRLYWYRQTLGQGPEFLTYFQNEAQLEKSRLLSDRFSAERPKGSFSTLEIQRTEQGDSAMYLCASSLEGASSGYTFGSGTRLTVV.

The chain recombines TRBV7-2 with TRBJ2-3; D is possibly TRBD1 (6 bases). CDR1 is SGHTA and CDR2 is FQGNSA in the germline V gene. Trimming pared 4 bases from V and 2 bases from J, leaving 10 bases between. This CDR3 has 14 residues. For the CDR3, the DNA is TGTGCCAGCAGCTGGGGGCCAGCCACAGATACGCAGTATTTT. Its translation: CASSWGPATDTQYF.

V gene TRBV2 combines with J gene TRBJ1-6, with a tentative D call TRBD1 (5 bases). Germline values: CDR1 SNHLY, CDR2 FYNNEI. The CDR3 runs 13 residues. V lost 7 bases to trimming and J lost 9 bases, with 13 bases between them. DNA of the CDR3: TGTGCCAGCACGGGGACCTCAGGTTCACCCCTCCACTTT. Translated: CASTGTSGSPLHF.

Comment on this clonotype: Germline and junction disagree at one end, which may indicate a read error. The CDR3 region is CASSGAHVVNTEAFF. The CDR3 DNA sequence: TGCGCCAGCTCAGGGGCACACGTGGTGAACACTGAAGCTTTCTTT. The chain combines TRBV18 with TRBJ1-1, with TRBD1 as a possible D gene (6 bases). The CDR3 is 15 residues long. Germline CDR1 reads KGHSH; CDR2 reads LQKENI.

This chain joins TRBV2 and TRBJ2-3; 7 nucleotides agree with TRBD1. The length of the CDR3 is 16 residues. The J segment lost 0 bases and the V segment lost 7 bases, leaving 10 bases of the junction unmatched. Germline-derived CDR1 and CDR2 are SNHLY and FYNNEI. CDR3 protein: CASNEDRRLSTDTQYF. The CDR3 DNA sequence: TGTGCCAGCAATGAGGACAGGAGGCTGAGCACAGATACGCAGTATTTT.

This CDR3 reads CASSNGGVPVYGYTF. For the CDR3, the DNA is TGTGCCAGCAGCAACGGGGGGGTTCCCGTCTATGGCTACACCTTC. The rearrangement links TRBV7-2 to TRBJ1-2, with D possibly matching TRBD1 (5 bases). In germline, CDR1 is SGHTA, CDR2 FQGNSA. V lost 5 bases and J lost 4, with 17 bases in between. The CDR3 sequence is 15 residues long.

This clonotype showed up just a few times. The chain uses TRBV12-3 or TRBV12-4 and TRBJ1-5; D ambiguous. The CDR3 covers 13 residues. Trimming stripped 8 bases from V and 9 bases from J, with 17 bases between. The DNA of the CDR3 is TGTGCCAGCGGGCAAGGCGGTTCAGGGCCCCAGCATTTT. It specifies CASGQGGSGPQHF.

The CDR3 loop is CASSPGTSAYEQYF. The CDR3 DNA is TGTGCCAGCAGTCCCGGGACATCCGCCTACGAGCAGTACTTC. V usage is TRBV27 and J usage is TRBJ2-7; possibly TRBD1 for D (6 bases). This CDR3 comprises 14 residues. Deletions cut 5 bases from V and 2 bases from J, with 13 bases between. Germline assignment: CDR1 MNHEY and CDR2 SMNVEV (reference sequence).

Many counts were recorded for this clonotype. V usage is TRBV11-2 and J usage is TRBJ2-5; no reliable D call. Germline V gives CDR1 SGHAT, CDR2 FQNNGV. The CDR3 covers 14 residues. V was pared by 2 bases and J by 0 bases, with 7 bases between. The CDR3 DNA follows: TGTGCCAGCAGCTTAAGACGGTACCAAGAGACCCAGTACTTC. Protein sequence: CASSLRRYQETQYF.

This clonotype showed up many times. The gene calls are TRBV5-1 and TRBJ2-3, with D possibly TRBD2 on 7 matching bases. The CDR3 is 16 residues long. V was trimmed by 6 bases and J by 4 bases, leaving 21 bases between them. Per germline, CDR1 SGHRS and CDR2 YFSETQ. This CDR3 reads CASKEGGPGVADTQYF. The CDR3 DNA sequence: TGCGCCAGCAAGGAGGGGGGGCCTGGTGTCGCAGATACGCAGTATTTT.

V usage is TRBV13 and J usage is TRBJ2-4, with D perhaps matching TRBD2 (6 bases). The DNA end is a closer match to TRBJ2-7, so the J assignment may be wrong. The CDR3 is made up of 14 amino acids. CDR1 and CDR2 (germline): PRHDT, FYEKMQ (reference sequence). DNA of the CDR3: TGTGCCAGCAGCCCAAGCCAGGGAGGAAACGAGCAGTACTTC. It yields the protein CASSPSQGGNEQYF.

This clonotype was recorded a few times. The chain links TRBV29-1 to TRBJ2-1; TRBD1 agrees at 10 bases. With V trimmed by 0 bases and J by 7 bases, 12 bases remained unmatched. This CDR3 has 17 amino acids. The V gene's germline CDR1 is SQVTM and CDR2 ANQGSEA. This CDR3 reads CSVEDWVGAGQGNEQFF. CDR3 nucleotides: TGCAGCGTTGAAGACTGGGTGGGTGCGGGACAGGGGAATGAGCAGTTCTTC.

Ten or more counts support this clonotype. This chain uses TRBV6-2 or TRBV6-3 with TRBJ1-6, with D tentatively TRBD1 (6 bases). This CDR3 comprises 15 residues. The V gene's germline CDR1 is MNHEY and CDR2 SVGEGT. Trimming removed 2 bases from V and 7 bases from J, with 12 bases in between. Here the CDR3 DNA reads TGTGCCAGCAGTTACACCGACAGGCGAAATTCACCCCTCCACTTT. Translated, it gives CASSYTDRRNSPLHF.

This clonotype has ten or more counts. The chain uses TRBV6-5 and TRBJ2-1; D is uncertain. CDR1 MNHEY and CDR2 SVGAGI come from the germline V gene. The CDR3 is 14 residues long. The V end lost 2 bases, the J end lost 4 bases, and 9 bases lay between the germline ends. CDR3 protein: CASSYLPGYNEQFF. For the CDR3, the DNA is TGTGCCAGCAGTTACCTACCCGGGTACAATGAGCAGTTCTTC.

There are many counts of this clonotype. The V gene is TRBV5-1, the J gene TRBJ2-1; unclear D gene. This CDR3 region has 15 residues. V was clipped by 0 bases and J by 1 base, with 8 bases between them. Germline loops: CDR1 SGHRS, CDR2 YFSETQ. CDR3 sequence reads: CASSLALVSYNEQFF. In DNA, the CDR3 is TGCGCCAGCAGCTTGGCCCTAGTTTCCTACAATGAGCAGTTCTTC.